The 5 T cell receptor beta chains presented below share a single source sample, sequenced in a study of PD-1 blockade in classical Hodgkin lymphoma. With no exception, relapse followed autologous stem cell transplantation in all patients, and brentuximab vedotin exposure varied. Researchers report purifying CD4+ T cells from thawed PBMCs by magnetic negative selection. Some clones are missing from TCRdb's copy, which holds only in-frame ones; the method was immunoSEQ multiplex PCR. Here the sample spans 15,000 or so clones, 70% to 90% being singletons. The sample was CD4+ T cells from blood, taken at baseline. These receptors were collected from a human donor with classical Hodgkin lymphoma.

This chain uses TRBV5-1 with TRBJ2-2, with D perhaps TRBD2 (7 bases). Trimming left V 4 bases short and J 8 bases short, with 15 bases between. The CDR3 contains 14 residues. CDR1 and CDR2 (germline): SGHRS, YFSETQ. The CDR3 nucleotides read TGCGCCAGCAGCCTCGGACGGGGGGCTGGGGAGCTGTTTTTT. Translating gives CASSLGRGAGELFF.

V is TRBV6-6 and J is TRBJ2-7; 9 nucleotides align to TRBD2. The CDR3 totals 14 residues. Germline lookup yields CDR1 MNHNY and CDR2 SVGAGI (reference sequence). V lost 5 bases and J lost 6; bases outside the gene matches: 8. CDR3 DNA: TGTGCCAGCAGTCCCTTGCGGGAGGGGGTCGAGCAGTACTTC. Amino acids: CASSPLREGVEQYF.

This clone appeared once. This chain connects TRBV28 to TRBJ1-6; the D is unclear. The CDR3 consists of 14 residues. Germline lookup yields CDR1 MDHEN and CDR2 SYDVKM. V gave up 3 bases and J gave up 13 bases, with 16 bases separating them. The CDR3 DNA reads TGTGCCAGCAGTTTGGGAGACATCAGTTCTCCCCTCCACTTT. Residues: CASSLGDISSPLHF.

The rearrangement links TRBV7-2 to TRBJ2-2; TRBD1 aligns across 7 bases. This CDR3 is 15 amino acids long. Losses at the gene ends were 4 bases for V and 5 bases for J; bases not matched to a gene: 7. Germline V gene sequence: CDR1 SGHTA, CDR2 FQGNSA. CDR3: CASSSTATGTGELFF. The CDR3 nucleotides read TGTGCCAGCAGCTCCACCGCGACAGGGACCGGGGAGCTGTTTTTT.

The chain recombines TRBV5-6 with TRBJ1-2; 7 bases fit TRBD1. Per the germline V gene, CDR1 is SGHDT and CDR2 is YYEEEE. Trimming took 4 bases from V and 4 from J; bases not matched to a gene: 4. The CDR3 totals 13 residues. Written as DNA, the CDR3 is TGTGCCAGCAGCCTGGGACAGTTCTATGGCTACACCTTC. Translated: CASSLGQFYGYTF.